The rows below give T cell receptor beta chains drawn from one sample of a study of control samples from healthy donors and cancer patients. Sequencing was performed with immunoSEQ multiplex PCR; in TCRdb, only in-frame clones are kept and a portion is missing. The data contain some 45,000 clones, approximately 82% of them seen just once; the ten biggest clones take up about 50%. Sequenced input: blood. These receptors all stem from a man between 60 and 75 years old in good health. Both conserved end residues are part of each CDR3.

J	V	length	CDR3
TRBJ2-1	TRBV6-6	13	CASKTGAYNEQFF
TRBJ2-7	TRBV6-2/TRBV6-3	12	CASSDRGTEQYF
TRBJ2-5	TRBV5-1	19	CASSSRYRASTGEQETQYF
TRBJ2-1	TRBV2	13	CASSPLVNGEQFF
TRBJ1-5	TRBV28	12	CASSLRDQPQHF
TRBJ1-2	TRBV5-1	13	CASSLVRGGGYTF
TRBJ1-6	TRBV27	14	CASTGARGGSPLHF
TRBJ2-1	TRBV11-3	16	CASSLSSLGVYNEQFF
TRBJ1-2	TRBV9	14	CASSVFDRGGGYTF
TRBJ1-5	TRBV19	16	CASSLRTTGAKQPQHF
TRBJ1-2	TRBV4-2	15	CASSQAGGETYGYTF
TRBJ1-2	TRBV7-9	15	CASSAEDRGNYGYTF